This TCR beta chain was captured by sequencing in a study of CD8+ T cells in alopecia areata. Remarks on this clone: Its antigen is as yet unknown.

Study findings and constraints: Shared TCR sequences were less clear between patients than in mice, possibly partly from HLA diversity. Scalp data also include sequences from resident alphabeta T cells of normal skin. Relative to normal scalp, lesional scalp, especially alopecia totalis/universalis, showed higher clonality.

CDR1 is SNHLY, CDR2 FYNNEI, per germline. CDR3 length: 13 residues. The V and J ends lost 6 bases and 9 bases, in that order; junction bases with no gene match: 3. PBMCs were stained for CD3, CD4 and CD8, and CD4+ and CD8+ T cells were sorted. Reverse transcription of extracted RNA yielded cDNA, which provided the sequencing template. Only in-frame clones appear in the TCRdb table, and some are missing; sequencing was by immunoSEQ multiplex PCR. The repertoire holds more than 95,000 clones, with around 59% as singletons. The clonotype originates from a human donor in good health. This chain links TRBV2 with TRBJ1-6; 9 nucleotides line up with TRBD1. The source material was CD4+ T cells sorted from blood. CDR3 DNA: TGTGCCAGCAGGGACAGGGGTTTTTCACCCCTCCACTTT. Protein sequence: CASRDRGFSPLHF.